Listed below are T cell receptor beta chains from one sample, sequenced in a study of regulatory T cells in long-lasting Graves disease. TCRdb re-analysed the multiplex PCR reads in MiXCR, keeping a single row per CDR3 protein. The sample holds 200,000 to 250,000 distinct CDR3 sequences, 20% to 25% seen once. The sequenced sample was peripheral blood mononuclear cells (PBMCs), obtained at new diagnosis, from a patient treated with antithyroid drugs. The receptor source for this set is a female donor with Graves disease. CDR3s include the opening cysteine and the closing phenylalanine or tryptophan. D genes are given only for firm matches. Clone size is shown for a subset of rows, as once, few, many or a class of expanded clone.

DNA	CDR3	D	size	V	J
TGCAGTGCTAGGGAGGGGGCGCCGGACAATGAGCAGTTCTTC	CSAREGAPDNEQFF	.	.	TRBV20-1	TRBJ2-1
TGTGCCAGCAGTGGGGCGGGACTAGCGGGAGTTCGCCCAACCGGGGAGCTGTTTTTT	CASSGAGLAGVRPTGELFF	.	few	TRBV3-2	TRBJ2-2
TGCGCCAGCAGTTCTGGGGCCTTTGACGAGCAGTACTTC	CASSSGAFDEQYF	.	many	TRBV5-1	TRBJ2-7
TGTGCCAGCAGCTCAGCCGGGTCCAGGGGGCTCGATTCACCCCTCCACTTT	CASSSAGSRGLDSPLHF	TRBD1	many	TRBV13	TRBJ1-6
TGCGCCAGCAGCCAAGATCTCCCAGGTTTTAGCAATCAGCCCCAGCATTTT	CASSQDLPGFSNQPQHF	.	few	TRBV4-3	TRBJ1-5
TGTGCCAGCAGCCAAGACATAGCCAAAAACATTCAGTACTTC	CASSQDIAKNIQYF	.	many	TRBV7-3	TRBJ2-4
TGCAGTGCTAGAGCGCCGGGACTAGCGGGAGTAGGTGAGCAGTTCTTC	CSARAPGLAGVGEQFF	TRBD2	many	TRBV20-1	TRBJ2-1
TGCAGTGCTAGTCATCCGGGGGCCAGCTACGAGCAGTACTTC	CSASHPGASYEQYF	.	many	TRBV20-1	TRBJ2-7
TGTGCCAGCAATCCGGGGAGCTCCTACAATGAGCAGTTCTTC	CASNPGSSYNEQFF	.	many	TRBV2	TRBJ2-1
TGTGCCAGCAGCTTAGTGGGGCTTGGAGATGGCTACACCTTC	CASSLVGLGDGYTF	.	many	TRBV11-2	TRBJ1-2
TGTGCCAGCAACCCTAGCGATATAGAGACCCAGTACTTC	CASNPSDIETQYF	.	many	TRBV3-1	TRBJ2-5
TGCGCCAGCAGCCAAGCGGGAGGGCTTTTCGAGCAGTACTTC	CASSQAGGLFEQYF	TRBD2	once	TRBV4-1	TRBJ2-7
TGTGCCAGCAGAAGTAGCGGGACGGACGAGACCCAGTACTTC	CASRSSGTDETQYF	TRBD2	.	TRBV6-1	TRBJ2-5
TGCAGTGCTAGCGGGCAAACTACTAACTATGGCTACACCTTC	CSASGQTTNYGYTF	.	many	TRBV20-1	TRBJ1-2
TGTGCCAGCAGACTAGCGGGGGGGCAAGAGACCCAGTACTTC	CASRLAGGQETQYF	TRBD2	.	TRBV28	TRBJ2-5
TGCAGTGCTAGAGCGACAGGGAACCATCTTGAAGCTTTCTTT	CSARATGNHLEAFF	TRBD1	few	TRBV20-1	TRBJ1-1
TGTGCCAGCAGCGGCCAAGGACTAGGGGGGGCGGTCAATGAGCAGTTCTTC	CASSGQGLGGAVNEQFF	.	.	TRBV7-9	TRBJ2-1
TGTGCCAGCAGTCCGTGGCCCGAGACGGCATCCTACGAGCAGTACTTC	CASSPWPETASYEQYF	.	.	TRBV12-3/TRBV12-4	TRBJ2-7
TGTGCCAGCAGTTTAACCAGAAAGAACACTGAAGCTTTCTTT	CASSLTRKNTEAFF	.	many	TRBV11-2	TRBJ1-1
TGTGCCAGTAGCACGACAGGGGCAGGTCAGCCCCAGCATTTT	CASSTTGAGQPQHF	TRBD1	few	TRBV19	TRBJ1-5
TGTGCCAGCAGCCAAGAGTACCCCCGGGGGGGTAGGGCAGATACGCAGTATTTT	CASSQEYPRGGRADTQYF	TRBD2	few	TRBV4-2	TRBJ2-3
TGTGCCAGCAAAAAACAGGGCACAGATACGCAGTATTTT	CASKKQGTDTQYF	.	many	TRBV7-3	TRBJ2-3
TGCAGTGCCCCTTTGGTCGCAGGGGTGGGGGAGCTGTTTTTT	CSAPLVAGVGELFF	.	many	TRBV20-1	TRBJ2-2
TGTGCCAGCAGCCACTCCAAGGGACTAGCATCCGAGCAGTACTTC	CASSHSKGLASEQYF	TRBD2	.	TRBV13	TRBJ2-7
TGTGCCATCAGTGAGCGGGAGTTCCTCTACGAGCAGTACTTC	CAISEREFLYEQYF	.	many	TRBV10-3	TRBJ2-7
TGTGCCACCAGCAGAGAACTGGCCACAGATACGCAGTATTTT	CATSRELATDTQYF	.	many	TRBV15	TRBJ2-3
TGCGCCAGCAGCACGGGGACTAGCGGGAGGGCCAGCTCCTACAATGAGCAGTTCTTC	CASSTGTSGRASSYNEQFF	TRBD2	once	TRBV5-1	TRBJ2-1
TGTGCCAGCAGCCTAACAGGGGGGGTAGCTAATGAAAAACTGTTTTTT	CASSLTGGVANEKLFF	TRBD1	.	TRBV7-9	TRBJ1-4
TGCGCCAGCAGCTCAGGACAGAACACAGATACGCAGTATTTT	CASSSGQNTDTQYF	.	many	TRBV5-1	TRBJ2-3
TGTGCCAGTTGTCCAAGCGGGAGGTCCTACGAGCAGTACTTC	CASCPSGRSYEQYF	TRBD2	many	TRBV19	TRBJ2-7
TGTGCCATTTCCGGGACTAGCGGGAGTTCGGGCGGGGAGCTGTTTTTT	CAISGTSGSSGGELFF	TRBD2	.	TRBV10-3	TRBJ2-2
TGTGCCATCAGTGACCGCGGGAGGGGGCAAAGCTCCTACAATGAGCAGTTCTTC	CAISDRGRGQSSYNEQFF	TRBD2	many	TRBV10-3	TRBJ2-1
TGTGCCAGCAGCGACCTACTTGCGGGAGCCTACAATGAGCAGTTCTTC	CASSDLLAGAYNEQFF	TRBD2	.	TRBV9	TRBJ2-1
TGTGCCTGGAGGCCTAGGGGGGGGGTTAACACCGGGGAGCTGTTTTTT	CAWRPRGGVNTGELFF	.	.	TRBV30	TRBJ2-2
TGTGCCAGCAGCTTACAGGTCGGGGAGCTGTTTTTT	CASSLQVGELFF	.	few	TRBV7-2	TRBJ2-2
TGTGCCAGCAGCTTAGATGGACTAGCGACCCACACCGGGGAGCTGTTTTTT	CASSLDGLATHTGELFF	TRBD2	.	TRBV7-2	TRBJ2-2
TGTGCCAGCAGCCCTCCGGACAGGCCTATTCAGTACTTC	CASSPPDRPIQYF	TRBD1	.	TRBV7-3	TRBJ2-4
TGTGCCAGCAGTGAAATGAGTCAAGGGAACGAGCAGTACTTC	CASSEMSQGNEQYF	.	few	TRBV6-2/TRBV6-3	TRBJ2-7
TGTGCCACCAGTGATTCAAGTCCTGAGACGGTTAGCAATCAGCCCCAGCATTTT	CATSDSSPETVSNQPQHF	.	many	TRBV24-1	TRBJ1-5
TGCAGTGCTAGAAGCTTGTCAGAAACCTACAATGAGCAGTTCTTC	CSARSLSETYNEQFF	.	many	TRBV20-1	TRBJ2-1
TGTGCCAGCAGCGTTCGGGGGAGCTCCTACGAGCAGTACTTC	CASSVRGSSYEQYF	.	.	TRBV7-2	TRBJ2-7
TGTGCCAGCAGTTACCCTGCCAGGGGTAACTATGGCTACACCTTC	CASSYPARGNYGYTF	.	few	TRBV6-2/TRBV6-3	TRBJ1-2
TGTGCCACCCAATCCCGGGGGGGGGATGGGACAGATACGCAGTATTTT	CATQSRGGDGTDTQYF	TRBD2	few	TRBV28	TRBJ2-3
TGCAGCGCTATGGGGACTAGCGGGAGGGCCGGCGATGAGCAGTTCTTC	CSAMGTSGRAGDEQFF	TRBD2	many	TRBV29-1	TRBJ2-1
TGTGCCAGCAGCCCCCAGGGGGCGGGGCTCCACACAGATACGCAGTATTTT	CASSPQGAGLHTDTQYF	TRBD1	.	TRBV7-3	TRBJ2-3
TGCAGTGCGAGAACTTCGACAGGGGGTGAGCAGTACTTC	CSARTSTGGEQYF	TRBD1	many	TRBV20-1	TRBJ2-7
TGTGCCAGCAGCTTTGGACTAGCGGGAGCTGGGGCCAACGTCCTGACTTTC	CASSFGLAGAGANVLTF	TRBD2	.	TRBV7-2	TRBJ2-6
TGCAGTGCCGAGCCTGGGGCTAGCACAGATACGCAGTATTTT	CSAEPGASTDTQYF	.	many	TRBV20-1	TRBJ2-3
TGTGCCAGTCAGCGGGAGGTATACCAAGAGACCCAGTACTTC	CASQREVYQETQYF	TRBD2	many	TRBV12-3/TRBV12-4	TRBJ2-5
TGCGCCAGCAGCCAGGGACGGCGCTATGGCTACACCTTC	CASSQGRRYGYTF	.	.	TRBV4-3	TRBJ1-2